This T cell receptor (beta chain) is drawn from a study of blood T cells in healthy people across ages. The germline CDR1 and CDR2 sequences are SGDLS and YYNGEE. After removal of 0 bases from V and 4 bases from J, the junction contained 8 bases not matched to a gene. This CDR3 has 18 amino acids. It was with a sample-barcoded 5' primer and a J-beta primer mix that a second PCR of roughly 6 to 12 cycles was run. One entry per CDR3 protein, called by TCRdb with MiXCR from the 5' RACE reads. The sample yields more than 650,000 distinct CDR3 sequences, about 53% seen once. The source is a man at least 80 years old in good health. V usage is TRBV9 and J usage is TRBJ2-1; 12 bases map to TRBD2. Sequencing was performed on blood. The CDR3, as DNA: TGTGCCAGCAGCGTAGGACTAGCGGGAGACCGCCTATACAATGAGCAGTTCTTC. This codes for CASSVGLAGDRLYNEQFF.